Detailed here is one TCR beta chain. Here the CDR3 omits its conserved ending phenylalanine or tryptophan, so a read error is the likely source. The DNA is left out, because the CDR3 cannot be placed on it with certainty; the CDR3 is given as TCRdb lists it. The sample is drawn from a study of tumor-infiltrating lymphocytes in oesophageal squamous cell carcinoma. Germline CDR1 is SGDLS and CDR2 is YYNGEE. Counting both end residues, the CDR3 totals 8 amino acids. TCRdb processed the PCR reads anew with MiXCR; each CDR3 protein has one entry. Of fewer than 25,000 distinct CDR3 sequences listed, around two fifths were seen once; the top ten hold about 39%.

The J gene is TRBJ2-1, the V gene TRBV9; the listed D gene, TRBD2, was not tested against the DNA. Sequencing input: esophageal tumor tissue. The TCR sequence derives from a male donor with esophageal squamous cell carcinoma. The CDR3 is CASSVLAG.